These 27 T cell receptor beta chains originate from one sample sequenced in a study of cytomegalovirus exposure and HLA in healthy donors. The PCR had 60 Vbeta and 13 Jbeta primers. Sequenced by immunoSEQ multiplex PCR; TCRdb stores in-frame clones only, minus some. The repertoire includes about 190,000 clones, roughly 80% of them detected once, and 1.7% sits in the top ten. The material sequenced was PBMCs. These receptors came from a woman aged 18-30 years in good health and CMV-seronegative.

The rearrangement uses TRBV28 and TRBJ1-5, with 10 bases matching TRBD1. Per the germline V gene, CDR1 is MDHEN and CDR2 is SYDVKM. This CDR3 region has 17 residues. The J segment lost 1 base and the V segment lost 5 bases, leaving 8 bases of the junction unmatched. The DNA of the CDR3 is TGTGCCAGCAGTCTGGGACAGGGGTTCATGAGCAATCAGCCCCAGCATTTT. Translated, it gives CASSLGQGFMSNQPQHF.

The V and J genes are TRBV27 and TRBJ2-1; 8 positions match TRBD1. With 8 bases clipped from V and 4 bases from J, the junction kept 10 bases outside the gene matches. The CDR3 loop spans 15 amino acids. The V gene's germline CDR1 is MNHEY and CDR2 SMNVEV (reference sequence). The CDR3 bases are TGTGCCAGCCAACCCAGACAGGGGACATACAATGAGCAGTTCTTC. Translating it yields CASQPRQGTYNEQFF.

The chain links TRBV6-5 to TRBJ2-5; possible D gene TRBD2, 5 bases. V was shortened by 2 bases and J by 7 bases, with 11 bases between the two germline ends. This CDR3 region has 13 residues. Per germline, CDR1 MNHEY and CDR2 SVGAGI. The CDR3 nucleotides are TGTGCCAGCAGTTACATAGGTGCGGGGACCCAGTACTTC. Its protein is CASSYIGAGTQYF.

The rearrangement uses TRBV18 and TRBJ2-5, with D perhaps TRBD2 (6 bases). The J call may not be correct, given that the DNA end is closer to TRBJ2-7. The CDR3 totals 14 residues. The germline gives CDR1 KGHSH, CDR2 LQKENI. CDR3 protein: CASSPGGTLYEQYF. CDR3 DNA: TGTGCCAGCTCACCAGGGGGGACCCTCTACGAGCAGTACTTC.

The V gene is TRBV11-2, the J gene TRBJ2-3, with 13 nucleotides matching TRBD2. CDR3 length: 16 amino acids. J lost 0 bases, V lost 6 bases, and 3 bases had no gene match. Germline V lookup: CDR1 SGHAT, CDR2 FQNNGV. CDR3 DNA: TGTGCCAGCAGGGGACTAGCGGGGCCTAGCACAGATACGCAGTATTTT. The encoded protein is CASRGLAGPSTDTQYF.

This chain joins TRBV4-3 and TRBJ1-4; D may be TRBD1 (6 bases). This CDR3 is 15 amino acids long. Germline CDR1 and CDR2: LGHNA and YSLEER. V was trimmed by 0 bases and J by 12 bases, leaving 17 bases between them. The chain's CDR3 is CASSQDLRGPGELFF. The CDR3 nucleotides read TGCGCCAGCAGCCAAGATCTCAGGGGCCCCGGGGAACTGTTTTTT.

The chain couples TRBV20-1 to TRBJ1-2; 12 nucleotides agree with TRBD1. The trim removed 6 bases at V and 13 bases at J, leaving 6 bases unmatched. Per the germline V gene, CDR1 is DFQATT and CDR2 is SNEGSKA (reference sequence). This CDR3 comprises 11 residues. This CDR3 is CSARGQGACTF. In DNA form, the CDR3 reads TGCAGTGCCCGGGGACAGGGGGCGTGCACCTTC.

This chain uses TRBV18 with TRBJ1-1; no reliable D call. The V gene lost 6 bases and the J gene lost 6 bases, with 14 bases spanning the gap. The V gene's germline CDR1 is KGHSH and CDR2 LQKENI. The CDR3 extends over 13 amino acids. The CDR3 here is CASSGVVSSEAFF. The CDR3 coding sequence is TGTGCCAGCTCCGGGGTGGTCTCTTCTGAAGCTTTCTTT.

This clone was recorded only once. The chain links TRBV13 to TRBJ1-1; 11 bases match TRBD1. CDR1 and CDR2 from the germline V gene are PRHDT and FYEKMQ (reference sequence). The V gene end was trimmed by 5 bases and the J gene end by 5 bases; junction bases not matched to a gene: 13. The CDR3 extends over 17 amino acids. The CDR3 coding sequence is TGTGCCAGCAGCCCAGAGGGGACAGGGGGTCTTGTAACTGAAGCTTTCTTT. Its translation is CASSPEGTGGLVTEAFF.

The chain couples TRBV18 to TRBJ2-1, with D possibly TRBD1 on 5 matching bases. Germline V gives CDR1 KGHSH, CDR2 LQKENI. Trimming stripped 3 bases from V and 3 bases from J, with 18 bases between. This CDR3 comprises 17 residues. The DNA of the CDR3 is TGTGCCAGCTCACCCAACCCCCCAGGGAATATCTACAATGAGCAGTTCTTC. Protein product: CASSPNPPGNIYNEQFF.

The V and J genes are TRBV7-9 and TRBJ2-7; TRBD2 is a possible D gene (6 bases). The V gene's germline CDR1 is SEHNR and CDR2 FQNEAQ (reference sequence). There are 12 residues in the CDR3. V was clipped by 5 bases and J by 6 bases, with 11 bases between them. The CDR3, as DNA: TGTGCCAGCAGCCCAGGGACTTCCGAGCAGTACTTC. It encodes CASSPGTSEQYF.

This clone has a single count. The chain joins TRBV29-1 to TRBJ2-2; weak D call: TRBD2 (6 bases). Germline loops: CDR1 SQVTM, CDR2 ANQGSEA. This CDR3 contains 13 residues. V lost 4 bases and J lost 9, with 15 bases in between. CDR3 region: CSVAPTGSRELFF. The DNA of the CDR3 is TGCAGCGTTGCCCCGACCGGGAGCCGGGAGCTGTTTTTT.

The rearrangement uses TRBV25-1 and TRBJ1-1, with TRBD1 matching 8 bases. The CDR3 consists of 13 residues. The germline gives CDR1 MGHDK, CDR2 SYGVNS. J gave up 1 base and V 6 bases, and 1 base lay outside the gene matches. The CDR3 sequence: CASRDRGNTEAFF. The CDR3 DNA reads TGTGCCAGCAGAGACAGGGGGAACACTGAAGCTTTCTTT. The variable domain in full, with the rest retrieved from reference TRBV25-1 and TRBJ1-1, is EADIYQTPRYLVIGTGKKITLECSQTMGHDKMYWYQQDPGMELHLIHYSYGVNSTEKGDLSSESTVSRIRTEHFPLTLESARPSHTSQYLCASRDRGNTEAFFGQGTRLTVV.

V and J are TRBV10-1 and TRBJ2-5; the match to TRBD1 covers 9 bases. The CDR3 runs 16 residues. CDR1 is WNHNN and CDR2 is SYGVQD in the germline V gene (reference sequence). V was pared by 2 bases and J by 4 bases, with 8 bases of the junction left unmatched. The CDR3, as DNA: TGCGCCAGCAGTGAGGGGCTGGGACAGGGTTTAGAGACCCAGTACTTC. Translating gives CASSEGLGQGLETQYF.

V gene TRBV14 combines with J gene TRBJ1-1; D is undetermined. Germline CDR1 SGHDN, CDR2 FVKESK. V was shortened by 4 bases and J by 3 bases, with 18 bases between the two germline ends. This CDR3 region has 16 residues. This CDR3 reads CASSPETGVFHTEAFF. CDR3 nucleotide sequence: TGTGCCAGCAGCCCCGAAACTGGAGTTTTCCACACTGAAGCTTTCTTT.

The chain joins TRBV6-5 to TRBJ2-3, with D perhaps TRBD2 (5 bases). Trimming shortened V by 7 bases and J by 8 bases, and 10 bases separated the two germline ends. Germline V gene sequence: CDR1 MNHEY, CDR2 SVGAGI. The CDR3 has 11 residues. CDR3: CASMAAGTQYF. CDR3 nucleotide sequence: TGTGCCAGCATGGCGGCGGGTACGCAGTATTTT.

The rearrangement links TRBV7-9 to TRBJ1-2; TRBD1 matches 10 bases. CDR3 length equals 15 residues. In germline, CDR1 is SEHNR, CDR2 FQNEAQ (reference sequence). J gave up 2 bases and V 0 bases, and 0 bases lay outside the gene matches. The CDR3: CASSLAGQGNYGYTF. The DNA of the CDR3 is TGTGCCAGCAGCTTAGCGGGACAGGGGAACTATGGCTACACCTTC.

The chain couples TRBV27 to TRBJ1-2, with D uncertain. The germline V gene has CDR1 MNHEY and CDR2 SMNVEV (reference sequence). The CDR3 contains 11 residues. The ends were cut back, 11 bases at V and 2 bases at J, with 9 bases in the middle. The DNA of the CDR3 is TGTGCCGGGCAGCAGAACTATGGCTACACCTTC. Amino acids: CAGQQNYGYTF.

This clone was picked up a small number of times. The chain joins TRBV10-1 to TRBJ2-7, with 9 bases that match TRBD1. The CDR3 runs to 11 residues. The V segment lost 6 bases and the J segment 6 bases; nucleotides outside the gene matches: 0. Germline V gene data show CDR1 as WNHNN and CDR2 as SYGVQD (reference sequence). This CDR3 is CASRDRGEQYV. The CDR3 region has the DNA TGCGCCAGCAGGGACAGGGGCGAGCAGTACGTC.

The chain has TRBV7-2 and TRBJ1-3; D is possibly TRBD1 (6 bases). The V and J ends lost 5 bases and 4 bases respectively, with 18 bases between them. CDR1 SGHTA and CDR2 FQGNSA come from the germline V gene. The CDR3 length is 16 residues. The CDR3 coding sequence is TGTGCCAGCAGCACTCGGGACACCCGTCTCGGAAACACCATATATTTT. Translation: CASSTRDTRLGNTIYF.

J is TRBJ2-5 and V is TRBV27, with TRBD2 identical over 10 bases. The CDR3 sequence is 17 residues long. Germline V gene sequence: CDR1 MNHEY, CDR2 SMNVEV (reference sequence). V trimming: 3 bases; J trimming: 0 bases; junction bases outside the gene matches: 7. Written as DNA, the CDR3 is TGTGCCAGCAGTTTCCGTGGACTAGCGGCTTACCAAGAGACCCAGTACTTC. Translation gives CASSFRGLAAYQETQYF.

The V gene is TRBV4-1, the J gene TRBJ2-7; TRBD1 aligns across 7 bases. CDR1 and CDR2 from the germline V gene are MGHRA and YSYEKL. The CDR3 totals 15 residues. V was pared by 1 base and J by 2 bases, with 5 bases of the junction left unmatched. The CDR3 DNA reads as TGCGCCAGCAGCCAAGCCCCGGGACAGCCCTACGAGCAGTACTTC. Translating gives CASSQAPGQPYEQYF.

The gene calls are TRBV27 and TRBJ2-3; perhaps TRBD1 as D (6 bases). The germline V gene encodes CDR1 MNHEY and CDR2 SMNVEV (reference sequence). Trimming cost V 7 bases and J 2 bases, with 10 bases left between them. The CDR3 is 13 amino acids. The CDR3 DNA reads TGTGCCAGCAAGGGACACCTCACAGATACGCAGTATTTT. This gives the protein CASKGHLTDTQYF.

The genes are TRBV29-1 and TRBJ2-3; 7 nucleotides line up with TRBD2. V was pared by 1 base and J by 13 bases, with 14 bases of the junction left unmatched. Per the germline V gene, CDR1 is SQVTM and CDR2 is ANQGSEA. This CDR3 has 14 amino acids. In nucleotides, the CDR3 is TGCAGCGTTGAAGCCAGGGCCGGCGGGAGTAGAGAGTATTTT. Encoded protein: CSVEARAGGSREYF.

The chain couples TRBV7-6 to TRBJ1-3; D is perhaps TRBD1 (5 bases). The V and J ends lost 5 bases and 2 bases respectively, with 13 bases between them. The CDR3 is 15 residues long. Germline V gives CDR1 SGHVS, CDR2 FNYEAQ. CDR3 residues: CASSVGETAGNTIYF. In nucleotides, the CDR3 is TGTGCCAGCAGCGTAGGCGAGACAGCTGGAAACACCATATATTTT.

This clone was seen a single time. The V and J genes are TRBV28 and TRBJ2-5; TRBD1 agrees at 9 bases. Germline V gene sequence: CDR1 MDHEN, CDR2 SYDVKM. V lost 5 bases and J lost 2; bases outside the gene matches: 0. CDR3 length: 13 amino acids. CDR3 sequence: CASSDRGQETQYF. CDR3 nucleotides: TGTGCCAGCAGTGACAGGGGGCAAGAGACCCAGTACTTC.

This clone was recorded at least ten times. The CDR3 DNA reads as TGTGCCAGCAGTTTACCTCCGGGTTACGGGGAGCTGTTTTTT. It codes for CASSLPPGYGELFF. The V gene is TRBV27, the J gene TRBJ2-2; D uncertain. With 2 bases removed from V and 7 bases from J, the gap between germline ends came to 11 bases. Per the germline V gene, CDR1 is MNHEY and CDR2 is SMNVEV (reference sequence). The CDR3 has 14 residues.